This T cell receptor (beta chain) was obtained from a study of T cells expressing NK-cell markers. Study as a whole: TCR beta repertoires came from sorted CD3+CD56+NKG2C+, CD3+CD56+NKG2C- and CD3+CD56-NKG2C+ T cells. Regarding the study as a whole: The study found dominant NKG2C+ clonotypes at about 1.0-8% of CD8+ T cells in about six donors. Researchers report these clonotypes also headed the CD3+CD56-NKG2C+ fraction in a few donors.

No DNA is given; TCRdb re-called the 5' RACE reads and lists each CDR3 protein once. The sample data list about 550,000 distinct CDR3 sequences. Points on this clonotype: The antigen is undetermined.

The sequence was collected from a man aged 18 to 30 in good health. Sample: blood T cells: a sorted CD56 or NKG2C T cell subset, CD4+ or CD8+ T cells, or bulk PBMC T cells (not recorded which).

CDR3 amino acids: CASSLAHLGNEQFF. The V and J genes are TRBV11-3 and TRBJ2-1. This CDR3 has 14 residues. CDR1 is SGHNT, CDR2 YENEEA, per germline. The full variable domain, with the rest looked up from reference TRBV11-3 and TRBJ2-1, is EAGVVQSPRYKIIEKKQPVAFWCNPISGHNTLYWYLQNLGQGPELLIRYENEEAVDDSQLPKDRFSAERLKGVDSTLKIQPAELGDSAVYLCASSLAHLGNEQFFGPGTRLTVL.